The sequence of this TCR beta chain was determined in a study of T cell responses to AZD1222 COVID-19 vaccine (dated by TCRdb to the early 2020s). Notes on the research overall: A total of 233 trial participants underwent TCR sequencing, of whom 207 had received two doses of AZD1222 and around 26 had received two doses of the MenACWY control vaccine. Enrollment into the trials was organized by age into subgroups of 18-55, 56-69 and 70-plus years, and those subgroups contained about 150, 27 and 61 TCR-sequenced participants, respectively.

The CDR3 regions of human TCRbeta chains were analyzed by immunosequencing. Processing in the source paper ran as follows. Repertoire TCRs were matched against a reference library of SARS-CoV-2-specific TCRs generated with the MIRA antigen-specificity platform. Breadth was defined as the fraction of unique TCRs that were SARS-CoV-2-associated, and depth was defined as the fraction of total T cells that were SARS-CoV-2-associated. Using the MIRA data, every spike-specific TCR was mapped to the spike region that the TCR reacted to and assigned to either a CD4 or a CD8 class. Log10-transformed breadth and depth values were compared by one-way ANOVA with Sidak's multiple comparisons tests. TCRdb retrieved this table from immuneACCESS and kept in-frame rearrangements only. Not all clones are present; in checked studies, unresolved V genes account for under half, and no reason is known for the remainder. V, J and clone size were drawn from that table, and D and trimming were deduced from the DNA. The sample includes roughly 100,000 clones, with about 88% observed a single time. About 40% of the sample comes from the top ten.

Reading the label with the study, this specimen's time point is: about 28 days (+/-7) after the second vaccine dose. AZD1222 recipients given second doses at about 4 weeks or at about 12 weeks were pooled, since spike-specific TCR depth and breadth were not found to differ between the two schedules. The vaccinee samples were drawn from two UK trials, COV001 and COV002, one of which was a single-blind randomized controlled phase 2/3 trial testing AZD1222 (ChAdOx1 nCoV-19) in healthy adults. For TCRbeta chain sequencing, PBMC samples were collected from trial participants at day 0 and at day 28 after the second dose. Of note for this clone: Which antigen it targets is not known. No base-level quality is on record; no much larger clone is a single base apart.

The paper's findings and limits, for the study overall: The vaccine-associated CD4 TCRs covered the entire spike protein, and the dominant responses fell in regions 160-218 and 743-854. Because no day 14 peak-response samples were available, the repertoires could be characterized only after the peak T cell response. After two AZD1222 doses, both the breadth and the depth of spike-specific TCRs were significantly higher than at day 0 and than in MenACWY recipients. Only 5 to 7 AZD1222 recipients were SARS-CoV-2 seropositive at baseline, limiting conclusions about previously exposed vaccinees. Nearly half of unique spike-specific TCRs reportedly recognized epitopes outside regions mutated in the B.1.351 and B.1.1.7 variants. In the small 56-69-year group, the increase in depth fell short of significance, most likely because of low power. Participants were mostly white British and included more females than males, and it was suggested by the authors that clonal diversity may have been underestimated.

The CDR3 measures 15 amino acids from cysteine to phenylalanine. Only the CDR3 DNA is retained, 45 bases long and in frame from the first base. Trimming takes 8 bases off V and 0 bases off J; junction bases not matched to a gene: 8. From a lookup of the germline V gene, CDR1 and CDR2 are ENHRY and SYGVKD. The chain links TRBV10-3 with TRBJ2-3; a stretch of 7 junction bases matches TRBD2. This clonotype was sampled from an adult who received the AZD1222 COVID-19 vaccine. This sample comprised peripheral blood, obtained 28 days after the second AZD1222 dose. The encoded CDR3 is CAIQNRAGSTDTQYF. The nucleotides are TGTGCCATCCAAAACCGAGCGGGGAGCACAGATACGCAGTATTTT.